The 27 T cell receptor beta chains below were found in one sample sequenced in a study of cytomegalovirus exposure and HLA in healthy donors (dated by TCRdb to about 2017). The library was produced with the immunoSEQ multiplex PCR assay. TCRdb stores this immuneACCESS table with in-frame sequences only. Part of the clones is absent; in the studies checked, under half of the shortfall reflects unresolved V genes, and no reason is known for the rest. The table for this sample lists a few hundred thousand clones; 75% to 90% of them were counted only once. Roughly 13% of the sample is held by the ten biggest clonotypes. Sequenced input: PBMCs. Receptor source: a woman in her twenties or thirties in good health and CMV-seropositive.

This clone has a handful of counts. The CDR3 DNA reads TGTGCCTGGAGGGGACAGGGGTCGATCGGGGAGCTGTTTTTT. Encoded protein: CAWRGQGSIGELFF. The chain is built from TRBV30 and TRBJ2-2, with 10 bases fitting TRBD1. This CDR3 is 14 amino acids long. With V trimmed by 3 bases and J by 7 bases, 5 bases remained unmatched. Looked up from germline, CDR1 is GTSNPN and CDR2 is SVGIG (reference sequence).

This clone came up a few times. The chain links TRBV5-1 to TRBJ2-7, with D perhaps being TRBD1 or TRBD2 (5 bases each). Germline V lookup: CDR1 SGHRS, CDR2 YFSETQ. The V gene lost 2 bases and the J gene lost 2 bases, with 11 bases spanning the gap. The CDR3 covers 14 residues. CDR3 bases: TGCGCCAGCAGCTTCGGGACGGGAACCTACGAGCAGTACTTC. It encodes CASSFGTGTYEQYF.

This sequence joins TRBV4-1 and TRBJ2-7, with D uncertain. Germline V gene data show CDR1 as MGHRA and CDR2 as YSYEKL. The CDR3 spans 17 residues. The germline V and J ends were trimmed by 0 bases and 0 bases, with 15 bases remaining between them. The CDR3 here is CASSQDLGLQSSYEQYF. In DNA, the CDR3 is TGCGCCAGCAGCCAAGATCTTGGTTTGCAGTCCTCCTACGAGCAGTACTTC.

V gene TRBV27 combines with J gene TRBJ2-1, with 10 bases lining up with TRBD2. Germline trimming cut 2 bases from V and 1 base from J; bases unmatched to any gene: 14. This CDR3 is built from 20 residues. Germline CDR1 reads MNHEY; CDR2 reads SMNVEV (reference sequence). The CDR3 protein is CASSLRAYTLAGVSYNEQFF. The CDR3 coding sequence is TGTGCCAGCAGTTTAAGAGCTTATACCCTAGCGGGAGTATCCTACAATGAGCAGTTCTTC.

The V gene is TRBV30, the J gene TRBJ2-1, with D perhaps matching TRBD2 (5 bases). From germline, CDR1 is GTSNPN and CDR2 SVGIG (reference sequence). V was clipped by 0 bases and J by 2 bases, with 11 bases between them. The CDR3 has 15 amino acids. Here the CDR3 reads CAWSVVSGPYNEQFF. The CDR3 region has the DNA TGTGCCTGGAGTGTGGTCAGCGGTCCCTACAATGAGCAGTTCTTC. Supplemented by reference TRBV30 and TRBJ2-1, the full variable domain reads SQTIHQWPATLVQPVGSPLSLECTVEGTSNPNLYWYRQAAGRGLQLLFYSVGIGQISSEVPQNLSASRPQDRQFILSSKKLLLSDSGFYLCAWSVVSGPYNEQFFGPGTRLTVL.

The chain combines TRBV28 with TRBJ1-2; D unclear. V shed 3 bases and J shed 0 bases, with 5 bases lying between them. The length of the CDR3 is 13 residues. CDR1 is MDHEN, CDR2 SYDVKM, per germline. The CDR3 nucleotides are TGTGCCAGCAGTTTTGACCCTAACTATGGCTACACCTTC. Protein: CASSFDPNYGYTF.

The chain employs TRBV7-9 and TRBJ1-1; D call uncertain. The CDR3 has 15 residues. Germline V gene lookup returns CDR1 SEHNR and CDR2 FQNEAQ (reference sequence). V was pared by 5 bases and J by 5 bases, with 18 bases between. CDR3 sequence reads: CASSPPVWGQTEAFF. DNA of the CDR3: TGTGCCAGCAGCCCGCCCGTTTGGGGTCAGACTGAAGCTTTCTTT.

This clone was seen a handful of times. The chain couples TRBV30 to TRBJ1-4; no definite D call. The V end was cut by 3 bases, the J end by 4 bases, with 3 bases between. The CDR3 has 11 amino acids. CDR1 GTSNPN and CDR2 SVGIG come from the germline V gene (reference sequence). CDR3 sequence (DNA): TGTGCCTGGAGGGGTAATGAAAAACTGTTTTTT. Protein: CAWRGNEKLFF.

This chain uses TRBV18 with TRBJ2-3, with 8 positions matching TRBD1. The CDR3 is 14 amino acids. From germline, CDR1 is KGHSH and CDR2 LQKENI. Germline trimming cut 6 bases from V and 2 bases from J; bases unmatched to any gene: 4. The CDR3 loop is CASSRQGNTDTQYF. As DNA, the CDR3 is TGTGCCAGCTCCCGACAGGGGAACACAGATACGCAGTATTTT.

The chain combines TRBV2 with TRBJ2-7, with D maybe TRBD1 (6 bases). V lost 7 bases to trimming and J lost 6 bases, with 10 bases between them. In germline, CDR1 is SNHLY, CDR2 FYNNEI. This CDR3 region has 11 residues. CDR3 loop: CASKRQVEQYF. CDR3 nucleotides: TGTGCCAGCAAAAGACAGGTCGAGCAGTACTTC.

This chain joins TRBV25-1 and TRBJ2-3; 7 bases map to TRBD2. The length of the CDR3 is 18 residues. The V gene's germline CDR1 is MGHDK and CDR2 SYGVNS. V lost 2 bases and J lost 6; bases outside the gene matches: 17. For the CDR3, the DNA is TGTGCCAGCAGTGAAGGGGGAGGGTTGGGCGCTTCCGGGGATACGCAGTATTTT. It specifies CASSEGGGLGASGDTQYF.

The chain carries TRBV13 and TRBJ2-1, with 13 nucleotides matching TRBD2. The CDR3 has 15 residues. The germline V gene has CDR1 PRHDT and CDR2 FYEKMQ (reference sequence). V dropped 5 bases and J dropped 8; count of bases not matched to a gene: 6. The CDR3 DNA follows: TGTGCCAGCAGCCACAGGACTAGCGGGAGCTATGAGCAGTTCTTC. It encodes CASSHRTSGSYEQFF.

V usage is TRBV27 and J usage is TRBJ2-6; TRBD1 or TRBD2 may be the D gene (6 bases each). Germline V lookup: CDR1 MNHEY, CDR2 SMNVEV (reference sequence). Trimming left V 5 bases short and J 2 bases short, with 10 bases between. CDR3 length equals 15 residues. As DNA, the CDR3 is TGTGCCAGCAGTCTAGGGGGGACTGGGGCCAACGTCCTGACTTTC. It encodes CASSLGGTGANVLTF.

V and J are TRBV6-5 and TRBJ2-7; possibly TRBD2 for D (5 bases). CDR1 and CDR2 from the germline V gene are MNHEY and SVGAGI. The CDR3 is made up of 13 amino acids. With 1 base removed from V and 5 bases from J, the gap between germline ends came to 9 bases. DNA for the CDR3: TGTGCCAGCAGTTACTTGGGAGTGAACGAGCAGTACTTC. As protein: CASSYLGVNEQYF.

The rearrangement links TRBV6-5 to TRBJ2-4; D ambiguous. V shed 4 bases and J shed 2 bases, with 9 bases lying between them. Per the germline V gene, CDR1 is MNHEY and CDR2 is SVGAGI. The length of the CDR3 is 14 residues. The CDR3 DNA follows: TGTGCCAGCAGTTCACAAGGGCCCAAAAACATTCAGTACTTC. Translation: CASSSQGPKNIQYF.

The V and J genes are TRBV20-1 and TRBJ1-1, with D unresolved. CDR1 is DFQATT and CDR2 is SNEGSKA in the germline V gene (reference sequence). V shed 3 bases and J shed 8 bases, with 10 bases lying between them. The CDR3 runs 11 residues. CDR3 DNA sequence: TGCAGTGCTAGTAGATCTTCAGAAGCTTTCTTT. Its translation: CSASRSSEAFF.

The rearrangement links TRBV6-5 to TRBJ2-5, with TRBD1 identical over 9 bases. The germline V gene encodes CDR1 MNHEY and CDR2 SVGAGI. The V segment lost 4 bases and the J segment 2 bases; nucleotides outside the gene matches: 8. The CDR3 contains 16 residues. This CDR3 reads CASSSPSGQGQETQYF. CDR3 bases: TGTGCCAGCAGTTCCCCCTCTGGACAGGGGCAAGAGACCCAGTACTTC.

This CDR3 is CASSGPPGTGKTRAQYF. DNA of the CDR3: TGTGCCAGCAGTGGACCTCCTGGGACAGGGAAGACTCGGGCGCAGTACTTC. The chain has TRBV6-1 and TRBJ2-7, with 9 bases matching TRBD1. Germline CDR1 is MNHNS and CDR2 is SASEGT. V dropped 4 bases and J dropped 9; count of bases not matched to a gene: 19. The CDR3 is made up of 17 amino acids.

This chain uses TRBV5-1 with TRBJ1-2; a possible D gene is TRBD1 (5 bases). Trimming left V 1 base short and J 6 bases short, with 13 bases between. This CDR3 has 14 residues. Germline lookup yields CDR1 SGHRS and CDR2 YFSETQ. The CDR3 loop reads CASSLRQLENGYTF. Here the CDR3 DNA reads TGCGCCAGCAGCTTGCGACAGCTGGAGAATGGCTACACCTTC.

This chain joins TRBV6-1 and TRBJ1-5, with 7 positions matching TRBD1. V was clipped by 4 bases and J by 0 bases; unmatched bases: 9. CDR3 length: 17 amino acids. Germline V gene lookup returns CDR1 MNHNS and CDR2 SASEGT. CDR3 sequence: CASSGRGQAFSNQPQHF. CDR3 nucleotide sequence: TGTGCCAGCAGTGGAAGAGGACAGGCCTTTAGCAATCAGCCCCAGCATTTT.

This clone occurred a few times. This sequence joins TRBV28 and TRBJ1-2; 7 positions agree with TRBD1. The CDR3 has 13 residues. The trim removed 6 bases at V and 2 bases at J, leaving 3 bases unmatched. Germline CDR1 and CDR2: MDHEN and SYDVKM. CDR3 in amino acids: CASSSRGNYGYTF. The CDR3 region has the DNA TGTGCCAGCAGCTCCAGGGGGAACTATGGCTACACCTTC.

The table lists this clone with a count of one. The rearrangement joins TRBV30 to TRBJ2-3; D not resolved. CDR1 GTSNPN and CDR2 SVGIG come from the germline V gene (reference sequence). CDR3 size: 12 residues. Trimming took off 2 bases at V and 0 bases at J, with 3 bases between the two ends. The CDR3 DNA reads TGTGCCTGGAGTTATAGCACAGATACGCAGTATTTT. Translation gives CAWSYSTDTQYF.

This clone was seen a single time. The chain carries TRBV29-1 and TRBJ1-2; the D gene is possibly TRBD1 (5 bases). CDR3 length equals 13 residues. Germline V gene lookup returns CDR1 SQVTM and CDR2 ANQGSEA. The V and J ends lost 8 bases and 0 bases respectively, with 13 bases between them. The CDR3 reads CSIRDRTNYGYTF. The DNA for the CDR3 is TGCAGCATCCGGGACCGCACTAACTATGGCTACACCTTC. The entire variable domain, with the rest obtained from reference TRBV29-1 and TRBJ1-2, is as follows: SAVISQKPSRDICQRGTSLTIQCQVDSQVTMMFWYRQQPGQSLTLIATANQGSEATYESGFVIDKFPISRPNLTFSTLTVSNMSPEDSSIYLCSIRDRTNYGYTFGSGTRLTVV.

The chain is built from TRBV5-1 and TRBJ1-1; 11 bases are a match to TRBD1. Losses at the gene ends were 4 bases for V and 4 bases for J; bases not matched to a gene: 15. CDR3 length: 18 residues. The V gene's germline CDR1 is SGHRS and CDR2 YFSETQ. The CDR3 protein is CASSPQLDRGRRGTEAFF. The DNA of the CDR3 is TGCGCCAGCAGCCCTCAGTTGGACAGGGGGCGTCGGGGCACTGAAGCTTTCTTT.

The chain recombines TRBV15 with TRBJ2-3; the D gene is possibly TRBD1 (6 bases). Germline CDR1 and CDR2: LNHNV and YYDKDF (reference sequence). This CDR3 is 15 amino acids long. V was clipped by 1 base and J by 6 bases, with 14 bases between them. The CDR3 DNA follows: TGTGCCACCAGCAGAGGGTACAGGGATGAGGATACGCAGTATTTT. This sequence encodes CATSRGYRDEDTQYF. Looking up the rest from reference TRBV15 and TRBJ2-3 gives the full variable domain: DAMVIQNPRYQVTQFGKPVTLSCSQTLNHNVMYWYQQKSSQAPKLLFHYYDKDFNNEADTPDNFQSRRPNTSFCFLDIRSPGLGDTAMYLCATSRGYRDEDTQYFGPGTRLTVL.

In nucleotides, the CDR3 is TGTGCCAGCAGTCTCCTCCAACAGGGGGCGGGGGGCTACACCTTC. Translation: CASSLLQQGAGGYTF. This chain uses TRBV27 with TRBJ1-2; 9 bases fit TRBD1. The trim removed 5 bases at V and 8 bases at J, leaving 12 bases unmatched. Germline CDR1 is MNHEY and CDR2 is SMNVEV (reference sequence). This CDR3 has 15 residues.

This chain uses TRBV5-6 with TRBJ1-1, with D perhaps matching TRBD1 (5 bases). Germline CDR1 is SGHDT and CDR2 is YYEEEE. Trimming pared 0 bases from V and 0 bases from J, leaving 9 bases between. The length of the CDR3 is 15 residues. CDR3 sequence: CASSLVQGVNTEAFF. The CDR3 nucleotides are TGTGCCAGCAGCTTGGTTCAAGGGGTGAACACTGAAGCTTTCTTT.